Listed here are 5 T cell receptor beta chains from one sample, sequenced in a study of PD-1 blockade in classical Hodgkin lymphoma. Sample time point: cycle 4 day 1 (C4D1), after about 6 weeks of nivolumab. Every single patient, without exception, relapsed after autologous stem cell transplantation, and brentuximab vedotin exposure varied. Assay: immunoSEQ multiplex PCR; the TCRdb copy retains only in-frame clones and omits some. The sample shows 19,000 or so clones, 76% of them seen only once. This material consisted of peripheral blood mononuclear cells (PBMCs), taken before the fourth cycle of nivolumab. These receptor sequences come from a human donor with classical Hodgkin lymphoma.

This clone showed up many times. The chain has TRBV30 and TRBJ1-1; D is undetermined. Trimming took off 2 bases at V and 1 base at J, with 8 bases between the two ends. CDR1 is GTSNPN and CDR2 is SVGIG in the germline V gene (reference sequence). CDR3 length: 13 residues. The CDR3 region is CAWSLASNTEAFF. The CDR3 bases are TGTGCCTGGAGTCTCGCCTCGAACACTGAAGCTTTCTTT.

The chain employs TRBV4-1 and TRBJ2-2; 9 bases are a match to TRBD1. The CDR3 covers 15 residues. CDR1 is MGHRA and CDR2 is YSYEKL in the germline V gene. Unmatched junction bases numbered 2, after V lost 0 bases and J lost 6 bases. CDR3 in DNA: TGCGCCAGCAGCCAAGAACAGGGGGCGCCCGGGGAGCTGTTTTTT. Protein: CASSQEQGAPGELFF.

In its sample, this clone was seen once. The gene calls are TRBV9 and TRBJ2-7, with 9 bases aligning to TRBD1. From germline, CDR1 is SGDLS and CDR2 YYNGEE. CDR3 length: 15 residues. V shed 2 bases, J shed 3 bases, and the junction held 6 bases outside the gene matches. The CDR3 coding sequence is TGTGCCAGCAGCGTGGACAGACAGGGGGGCTACGAGCAGTACTTC. Translated, it gives CASSVDRQGGYEQYF.

This chain uses TRBV6-6 with TRBJ1-5, with D uncertain. V was cut by 2 bases and J by 0 bases, with 2 bases left in between. This CDR3 has 13 residues. Germline V gives CDR1 MNHNY, CDR2 SVGAGI (reference sequence). The DNA for the CDR3 is TGTGCCAGCAGTTACGGTAGCAATCAGCCCCAGCATTTT. It codes for CASSYGSNQPQHF.

The J gene is TRBJ2-1, the V gene TRBV5-1; TRBD2 aligns across 7 bases. V lost 1 base and J lost 7; bases outside the gene matches: 2. This CDR3 has 13 amino acids. The germline V gene has CDR1 SGHRS and CDR2 YFSETQ. CDR3: CASSLREENEQFF. As DNA, the CDR3 is TGCGCCAGCAGCTTGCGGGAGGAAAATGAGCAGTTCTTC.